The 2 T cell receptor beta chains in this list originate from one sample, sequenced in a study of brain T cells in children with intractable seizures. TCRdb keeps only in-frame clones here, not all; method: immunoSEQ multiplex PCR. The table records around 340,000 clones, more than 85% of them present only once. As for time point: blood from clinic visit 5 months post-surgery; TSC patient then seizure free. The sequencing here drew on peripheral blood, taken about 5 months after surgery. These receptor sequences come from a boy under three years old with tuberous sclerosis and intractable seizures.

V and J are TRBV12-3 or TRBV12-4 and TRBJ1-3; D unclear. The ends were cut back, 5 bases at V and 0 bases at J, with 5 bases in the middle. The CDR3 runs to 13 residues. In DNA, the CDR3 is TGTGCCAGCAGTCCCCACTCTGGAAACACCATATATTTT. This translates into CASSPHSGNTIYF.

This chain connects TRBV5-1 to TRBJ1-2; D not resolved. Between the trimmed V and J ends, which lost 3 bases and 5 bases, there was a span of 8 bases. The V gene's germline CDR1 is SGHRS and CDR2 YFSETQ. The CDR3 contains 12 residues. The CDR3 reads CASSSIGYGYTF. In DNA form, the CDR3 reads TGCGCCAGCAGCTCGATTGGGTATGGCTACACCTTC.